This record covers a single TCR beta chain. Repertoires were generated with immunoSEQ multiplex PCR, while TCRdb's copy carries only in-frame clones and drops some. The repertoire holds around 620,000 clones, with 85% to 90% as singletons. CDR3 length equals 16 residues. The sample is drawn from a study of blood T cell repertoires in COVID-19. The overall study: T cells, B-cell-depleted T cells, or PBMCs supplied cDNA or gDNA.

The chain is built from TRBV21-1 and TRBJ2-1; the table's D gene call, TRBD1, was not cross checked with the DNA. TRBV21-1 is termed a pseudogene. The sequenced sample consisted of peripheral blood. The clonotype comes from a woman aged 18 to 35 with acute or convalescent COVID-19. The CDR3 DNA reads TGTGCCAGCAGCAAAGGGACTGGACAGGGTTACAATGAGCAGTTCTTC. Translated, it gives CASSKGTGQGYNEQFF.